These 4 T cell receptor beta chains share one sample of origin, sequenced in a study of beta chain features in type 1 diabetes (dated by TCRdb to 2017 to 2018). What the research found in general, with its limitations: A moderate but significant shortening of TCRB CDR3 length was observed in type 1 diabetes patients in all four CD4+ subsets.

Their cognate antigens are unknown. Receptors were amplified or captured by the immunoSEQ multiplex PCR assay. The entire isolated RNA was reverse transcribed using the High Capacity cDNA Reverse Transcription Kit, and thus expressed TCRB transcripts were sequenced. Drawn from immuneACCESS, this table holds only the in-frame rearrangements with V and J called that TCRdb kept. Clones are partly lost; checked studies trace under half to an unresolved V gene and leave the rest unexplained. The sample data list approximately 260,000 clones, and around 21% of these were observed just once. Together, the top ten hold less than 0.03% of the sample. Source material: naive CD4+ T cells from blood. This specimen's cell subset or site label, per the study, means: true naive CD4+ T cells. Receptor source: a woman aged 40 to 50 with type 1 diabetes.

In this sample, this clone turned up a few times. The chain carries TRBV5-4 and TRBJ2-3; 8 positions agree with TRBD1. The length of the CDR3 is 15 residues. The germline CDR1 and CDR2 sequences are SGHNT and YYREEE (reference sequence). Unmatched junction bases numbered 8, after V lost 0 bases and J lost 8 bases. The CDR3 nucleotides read TGTGCCAGCAGCTTGGTAGGACAGGGCATTGGTACGCAGTATTTT. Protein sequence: CASSLVGQGIGTQYF.

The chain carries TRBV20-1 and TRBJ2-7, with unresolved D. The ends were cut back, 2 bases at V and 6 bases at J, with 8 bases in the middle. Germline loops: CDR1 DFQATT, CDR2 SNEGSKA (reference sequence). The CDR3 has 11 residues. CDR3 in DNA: TGCAGTGCTAGAACAGCAGGCGAGCAGTACTTC. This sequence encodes CSARTAGEQYF.

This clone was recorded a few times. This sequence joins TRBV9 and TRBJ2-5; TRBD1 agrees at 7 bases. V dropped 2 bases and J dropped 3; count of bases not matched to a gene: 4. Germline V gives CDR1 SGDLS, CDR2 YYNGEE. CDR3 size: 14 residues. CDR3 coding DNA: TGTGCCAGCAGCGTTGGGGACAGCAAAGAGACCCAGTACTTC. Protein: CASSVGDSKETQYF.

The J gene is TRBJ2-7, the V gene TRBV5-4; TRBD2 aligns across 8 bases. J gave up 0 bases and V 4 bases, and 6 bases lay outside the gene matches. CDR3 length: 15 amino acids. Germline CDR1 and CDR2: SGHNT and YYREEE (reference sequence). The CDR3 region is CASSRGGGDSYEQYF. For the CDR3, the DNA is TGTGCCAGCAGCCGGGGGGGAGGTGACTCCTACGAGCAGTACTTC.